This TCR beta chain was captured by sequencing in a study of blood T cells in healthy people across ages. Notes on the study in general: Diversity estimates from one million T cells were considered underestimates. Significant beta diversity loss was already apparent by age approximately 36, declining roughly linearly.

A sample-barcoded 5' primer and a J-beta primer mix were used in a second PCR of roughly 6 to 11 cycles. A template-switch adaptor that had 12 random nucleotides put a tag on each cDNA molecule. One entry per CDR3 protein results from TCRdb running MiXCR on the 5' RACE reads. The data contain about 1.4 million distinct CDR3 sequences, 55% to 75% of them singletons. This CDR3 is 13 amino acids long. The germline CDR1 and CDR2 sequences are SGHAT and FQDESV (reference sequence). Trimming removed 3 bases from V and 4 bases from J, with 9 bases in between. Note on this clonotype: Its antigen is undetermined.

Sequencing used blood. The clonotype comes from a man between 18 and 35 years old in good health. J is TRBJ1-2 and V is TRBV11-1; no reliable D call. As DNA, the CDR3 is TGTGCCAGCAGCTTCCGCAGTGGCTATGGCTACACCTTC. Translation: CASSFRSGYGYTF.